This TCR beta chain was observed in a study of shared clonotypes between healthy human individuals. For the study at large: The plates for each donor numbered three CD4 naive, three CD4 memory, two CD8 naive and one CD8 memory. Findings and caveats of the study: Naive subsets generally exceeded memory subsets in estimated richness.

Trimming cost V 5 bases and J 8 bases; bases outside gene matches: 5. The germline V gene has CDR1 SGHTA and CDR2 FQGNSA. CDR3 size: 12 residues. Produced via immunoSEQ multiplex PCR; TCRdb's table is partial and in-frame only. The data hold about 1 million clones, with approximately 76% observed a single time. There are a few counts of this clone. The antigen remains unidentified. Sequencing input: memory CD4+ T cells sorted from blood. Subset described: CD45RA-negative fraction. J is TRBJ1-2 and V is TRBV7-2, with 7 bases lining up with TRBD1. The sequence came from a man aged 18 to 30 in good health. CDR3 in amino acids: CASSGDRVGYTF. The CDR3 DNA follows: TGTGCCAGCAGCGGCGACAGGGTCGGCTACACCTTC.